This TCR beta chain is from a study of cytotoxic CD8 clonotypes in ibrutinib-treated CLL. Findings and caveats of the study: Public clonotypes were rare and shrank or held steady on treatment.

Concerning this clone: The target antigen is unknown.

TCRdb keeps only in-frame clones here, not all; method: immunoSEQ multiplex PCR. The table lists 200,000 to 250,000 clones, 70% of them singletons. Genomic DNA for TCR beta libraries, around 2 micrograms, came from cryopreserved PBMCs. CDR1 and CDR2 from the germline V gene are SQVTM and ANQGSEA. The CDR3 has 14 amino acids. Trimming cost V 2 bases and J 7 bases, with 15 bases left between them. V gene TRBV29-1 combines with J gene TRBJ2-1; D tentatively fits TRBD1 or TRBD2 (5 bases each). The sample was PBMCs, taken after 24 months of ibrutinib treatment. The receptor was isolated from a human donor with chronic lymphocytic leukemia. The DNA of the CDR3 is TGCAGCGTTGAAACCTTCCCCGGGGCGAATGAGCAGTTCTTC. It encodes CSVETFPGANEQFF.